These 30 T cell receptor beta chains came from one sample sequenced in a study of cytomegalovirus exposure and HLA in healthy donors. PCR primers comprised 60 Vbeta and 13 Jbeta primers. Produced via immunoSEQ multiplex PCR; TCRdb's table is partial and in-frame only. In the table there are under 150,000 clones, less than 80% of which are singletons. The material sequenced was PBMCs. These receptors were taken from a woman in her forties in good health and CMV-seropositive.

The chain combines TRBV2 with TRBJ1-2, with D unresolved. Trimming removed 8 bases at V and 3 bases at J, with 13 bases between. Germline assignment: CDR1 SNHLY and CDR2 FYNNEI. The CDR3 length is 13 residues. The DNA for the CDR3 is TGTGCCAGCCGCCCGGGTTGGGACTATGGCTACACCTTC. It yields the protein CASRPGWDYGYTF.

This clone has a handful of counts. The genes are TRBV28 and TRBJ1-5, with 9 bases aligning to TRBD1. With 5 bases clipped from V and 4 bases from J, the junction kept 3 bases outside the gene matches. The CDR3 spans 14 residues. Germline CDR1 MDHEN, CDR2 SYDVKM. CDR3 nucleotides: TGTGCCAGCAGTGGTGGACAGGGGAATCAGCCCCAGCATTTT. Amino acid sequence: CASSGGQGNQPQHF. Together with reference TRBV28 and TRBJ1-5, the CDR3 gives the full variable domain: DVKVTQSSRYLVKRTGEKVFLECVQDMDHENMFWYRQDPGLGLRLIYFSYDVKMKEKGDIPEGYSVSREKKERFSLILESASTNQTSMYLCASSGGQGNQPQHFGDGTRLSIL.

The chain recombines TRBV13 with TRBJ1-4, with 9 bases fitting TRBD1. In germline, CDR1 is PRHDT, CDR2 FYEKMQ (reference sequence). J gave up 11 bases and V 5 bases, and 9 bases lay outside the gene matches. The CDR3 runs to 14 residues. The CDR3 nucleotides are TGTGCCAGCAGCCCGGGGGACAGGGCGGAGAAACTGTTTTTT. It codes for CASSPGDRAEKLFF.

CDR3 protein: CASSYPGQLSYEQYF. For the CDR3, the DNA is TGTGCCAGCTCCTATCCGGGACAGTTGTCCTACGAGCAGTACTTC. V gene TRBV2 combines with J gene TRBJ2-7; 7 nucleotides match TRBD1. This CDR3 is built from 15 residues. Germline V gene sequence: CDR1 SNHLY, CDR2 FYNNEI. Trimming removed 8 bases from V and 1 base from J; junction bases left unmatched: 11.

This clone has more than one count but fewer than ten. This chain connects TRBV6-5 to TRBJ1-1; TRBD1 might be the D (5 bases). Germline loops: CDR1 MNHEY, CDR2 SVGAGI. This CDR3 is 13 amino acids long. The V end lost 6 bases, the J end lost 1 base, and 9 bases lay between the germline ends. CDR3 DNA sequence: TGTGCCAGCAGCGCACAGGAGAACACTGAAGCTTTCTTT. This gives the protein CASSAQENTEAFF.

This clone was found a few times. J is TRBJ2-3 and V is TRBV6-5; D unresolved. Germline V gives CDR1 MNHEY, CDR2 SVGAGI. The CDR3 totals 11 residues. The V gene lost 6 bases and the J gene lost 5 bases, with 6 bases spanning the gap. The CDR3 spells CASRLRDTQYF. The CDR3 nucleotides are TGTGCCAGCAGGCTGCGAGATACGCAGTATTTT.

The gene calls are TRBV7-3 and TRBJ2-5; 9 nucleotides align to TRBD1. This CDR3 is built from 18 residues. The V segment lost 1 base and the J segment 1 base; nucleotides outside the gene matches: 10. Germline-derived CDR1 and CDR2 are SGHTA and FQGTGA. The CDR3 DNA follows: TGTGCCAGCAGCTTAAGAGGGAGGACAGGGGCCGGCCAAGAGACCCAGTACTTC. Translation gives CASSLRGRTGAGQETQYF.

Written as DNA, the CDR3 is TGTGCCAGCAGCTTACGGACAGCTCGGCATGGCTACACCTTC. Translating gives CASSLRTARHGYTF. The rearrangement uses TRBV5-4 and TRBJ1-2, with D possibly matching TRBD1 (6 bases). Germline assignment: CDR1 SGHNT and CDR2 YYREEE (reference sequence). CDR3 length: 14 amino acids. Trimming removed 2 bases at V and 6 bases at J, with 14 bases between.

The chain recombines TRBV6-1 with TRBJ2-3, with TRBD1 identical over 9 bases. The CDR3 runs 14 residues. The V gene end was trimmed by 5 bases and the J gene end by 1 base; junction bases not matched to a gene: 1. From germline, CDR1 is MNHNS and CDR2 SASEGT. The CDR3 protein is CASSTGGGTDTQYF. CDR3 bases: TGTGCCAGCAGTACAGGGGGCGGCACAGATACGCAGTATTTT.

This chain joins TRBV7-6 and TRBJ1-1; 7 bases are a match to TRBD1. CDR1 and CDR2 (germline): SGHVS, FNYEAQ. The CDR3 is made up of 14 amino acids. V gave up 4 bases and J gave up 3 bases; unmatched junction bases: 5. This CDR3 is CASSSSQGDTEAFF. CDR3 nucleotides: TGTGCCAGCAGCTCCTCCCAGGGGGACACTGAAGCTTTCTTT.

This clone has just one count. The chain uses TRBV27 and TRBJ1-6; D perhaps matches TRBD1 (6 bases). The CDR3 has 16 amino acids. V lost 5 bases and J 1 base, leaving 12 bases between the germline ends. In germline, CDR1 is MNHEY, CDR2 SMNVEV (reference sequence). The CDR3 protein is CASSPLGGSYNSPLHF. As DNA, the CDR3 is TGTGCCAGCAGTCCCTTAGGGGGTTCCTATAATTCACCCCTCCACTTT.

Worth noting for this clone: One end of the junction varies from germline; a read error may be responsible. The V gene is TRBV5-5, the J gene TRBJ2-3, with TRBD2 identical over 10 bases. Germline assignment: CDR1 SGHKS and CDR2 YYEKEE (reference sequence). The CDR3 runs 16 residues. The CDR3 DNA is TGTGCCAGCAGCTTAACCCCTAGCGGGGGCACGGATACGCAGTATTTT. Protein sequence: CASSLTPSGGTDTQYF.

This chain links TRBV5-1 with TRBJ1-1; possibly TRBD1 for D (6 bases). Germline V gene lookup returns CDR1 SGHRS and CDR2 YFSETQ. With 4 bases removed from V and 1 base from J, the gap between germline ends came to 11 bases. The CDR3 totals 14 residues. In DNA form, the CDR3 reads TGCGCCAGCAGCATAACAGGGCAGAACACTGAAGCTTTCTTT. The encoded protein is CASSITGQNTEAFF. The full variable domain, its missing parts supplied by reference TRBV5-1 and TRBJ1-1, is KAGVTQTPRYLIKTRGQQVTLSCSPISGHRSVSWYQQTPGQGLQFLFEYFSETQRNKGNFPGRFSGRQFSNSRSEMNVSTLELGDSALYLCASSITGQNTEAFFGQGTRLTVV.

The chain is built from TRBV30 and TRBJ1-1; D unresolved. There are 11 residues in the CDR3. Per the germline V gene, CDR1 is GTSNPN and CDR2 is SVGIG (reference sequence). The ends were cut back, 3 bases at V and 4 bases at J, with 6 bases in the middle. The DNA of the CDR3 is TGTGCCTGGAGAGGGAGCACTGAAGCTTTCTTT. This codes for CAWRGSTEAFF.

This chain links TRBV4-1 with TRBJ2-5; D call uncertain. This CDR3 is 14 amino acids long. The germline V gene has CDR1 MGHRA and CDR2 YSYEKL. V was cut by 1 base and J by 3 bases, with 9 bases left in between. The CDR3 sequence: CASSQVLRKETQYF. The CDR3 bases are TGCGCCAGCAGCCAAGTGTTGCGGAAAGAGACCCAGTACTTC.

This clone was observed a single time. This CDR3 is CAWNSHLNEKLFF. The CDR3, as DNA: TGTGCCTGGAACAGCCACCTAAATGAAAAACTGTTTTTT. V gene TRBV30 combines with J gene TRBJ1-4, with D hard to call. The CDR3 is 13 amino acids. Germline V gene lookup returns CDR1 GTSNPN and CDR2 SVGIG (reference sequence). Trimming removed 4 bases at V and 5 bases at J, with 11 bases between.

This clone was seen just once. This chain connects TRBV4-3 to TRBJ1-2; the D gene is possibly TRBD1 (5 bases). CDR3 size: 15 residues. Germline assignment: CDR1 LGHNA and CDR2 YSLEER. Trimming removed 0 bases from V and 4 bases from J, with 12 bases in between. The CDR3: CASSQDWAGSYGYTF. DNA for the CDR3: TGCGCCAGCAGCCAAGATTGGGCAGGGTCCTATGGCTACACCTTC.

V and J are TRBV5-4 and TRBJ2-3, with 11 bases identical to TRBD1. The CDR3 is made up of 17 amino acids. Looked up from germline, CDR1 is SGHNT and CDR2 is YYREEE (reference sequence). The V segment lost 2 bases and the J segment 5 bases; nucleotides outside the gene matches: 10. The CDR3 here is CASSLEDRGPFGDTQYF. The CDR3 bases are TGTGCCAGCAGCTTAGAGGACAGGGGGCCTTTTGGAGATACGCAGTATTTT.

V and J are TRBV30 and TRBJ1-6; the match to TRBD1 covers 9 bases. The CDR3 is made up of 14 amino acids. Germline CDR1 GTSNPN, CDR2 SVGIG (reference sequence). The V and J ends lost 2 bases and 10 bases, in that order; junction bases with no gene match: 6. The CDR3 region has the DNA TGTGCCTGGAGTAAGAACAGGGGGCGATCACCCCTCCACTTT. Translating gives CAWSKNRGRSPLHF.

The chain joins TRBV19 to TRBJ2-5; a weak D match, TRBD2 (5 bases). Germline CDR1 reads LNHDA; CDR2 reads SQIVND (reference sequence). V shed 4 bases and J shed 5 bases, with 11 bases lying between them. This CDR3 contains 13 residues. The chain's CDR3 is CASSKRRMETQYF. The CDR3 DNA is TGTGCCAGTAGTAAGCGGAGGATGGAGACCCAGTACTTC. Together with reference TRBV19 and TRBJ2-5, the CDR3 gives the full variable domain: DGGITQSPKYLFRKEGQNVTLSCEQNLNHDAMYWYRQDPGQGLRLIYYSQIVNDFQKGDIAEGYSVSREKKESFPLTVTSAQKNPTAFYLCASSKRRMETQYFGPGTRLLVL.

This clone was detected only once. This chain connects TRBV30 to TRBJ2-5, with 7 positions matching TRBD2. Germline lookup yields CDR1 GTSNPN and CDR2 SVGIG (reference sequence). Germline trimming cut 1 base from V and 4 bases from J; bases unmatched to any gene: 0. This CDR3 region has 12 residues. CDR3 amino acids: CAWSGGGETQYF. The DNA for the CDR3 is TGTGCCTGGAGTGGGGGGGGAGAGACCCAGTACTTC.

V is TRBV7-6 and J is TRBJ2-4, with 14 nucleotides matching TRBD2. CDR3 length equals 18 residues. Trimming at V came to 3 bases and at J to 1 base, leaving 5 bases not matched to a gene. Germline V lookup: CDR1 SGHVS, CDR2 FNYEAQ. The CDR3 loop reads CASSLGGLAGAAKNIQYF. Here the CDR3 DNA reads TGTGCCAGCAGCTTGGGGGGACTAGCGGGGGCTGCCAAAAACATTCAGTACTTC. The variable domain in full, with the rest retrieved from reference TRBV7-6 and TRBJ2-4, is GAGVSQSPRYKVTKRGQDVALRCDPISGHVSLYWYRQALGQGPEFLTYFNYEAQQDKSGLPNDRFSAERPEGSISTLTIQRTEQRDSAMYRCASSLGGLAGAAKNIQYFGAGTRLSVL.

The chain carries TRBV19 and TRBJ1-1; 10 nucleotides align to TRBD1. Germline assignment: CDR1 LNHDA and CDR2 SQIVND (reference sequence). V dropped 3 bases and J dropped 4; count of bases not matched to a gene: 5. There are 15 residues in the CDR3. The CDR3 region has the DNA TGTGCCAGTAGTATCCGGGACAGGGGACCCACTGAAGCTTTCTTT. It is translated as CASSIRDRGPTEAFF.

The chain couples TRBV2 to TRBJ2-1, with no clear D. The V and J ends lost 7 bases and 8 bases respectively, with 12 bases between them. The germline V gene has CDR1 SNHLY and CDR2 FYNNEI. This CDR3 is built from 12 residues. The CDR3 here is CASKGRIDEQFF. CDR3 coding DNA: TGTGCCAGCAAAGGCAGGATCGATGAGCAGTTCTTC.

The genes are TRBV5-1 and TRBJ2-2; D not certain. From germline, CDR1 is SGHRS and CDR2 YFSETQ. V lost 1 base, J lost 5 bases, and 12 bases lay in between. There are 15 residues in the CDR3. Here the CDR3 DNA reads TGCGCCAGCAGCTTGTATTCCCCGAGTACCGGGGAGCTGTTTTTT. This codes for CASSLYSPSTGELFF.

In its sample, this clone was seen once. V and J are TRBV2 and TRBJ2-1, with 14 bases that match TRBD2. Per the germline V gene, CDR1 is SNHLY and CDR2 is FYNNEI. CDR3 length equals 15 residues. V was clipped by 4 bases and J by 7 bases; unmatched bases: 3. CDR3 protein: CASSGTSGRINEQFF. The DNA of the CDR3 is TGTGCCAGCAGTGGGACTAGCGGGAGGATAAATGAGCAGTTCTTC.

CDR3 in DNA: TGTGCCAGCAGTTACTCCACGACAGGGGGCACTGAAGCTTTCTTT. Translating it yields CASSYSTTGGTEAFF. J is TRBJ1-1 and V is TRBV6-5, with 9 bases aligning to TRBD1. From germline, CDR1 is MNHEY and CDR2 SVGAGI. V trimming: 0 bases; J trimming: 4 bases; junction bases outside the gene matches: 3. The CDR3 runs 15 residues.

The sample holds one count of this clone. Other DNA sequences in this specimen translate into the identical CDR3. The V call is TRBV2, the J call TRBJ2-7; 8 bases align to TRBD2. Germline CDR1 is SNHLY and CDR2 is FYNNEI. This CDR3 is 16 amino acids long. V shed 7 bases and J 10 bases; nucleotides not matched to a gene: 21. The chain's CDR3 is CASISAGASPPTSQYF. In DNA, the CDR3 is TGTGCCAGCATTTCAGCGGGAGCTTCACCTCCTACGAGCCAGTACTTC. The full variable domain, rest sourced from reference TRBV2 and TRBJ2-7, is EPEVTQTPSHQVTQMGQEVILRCVPISNHLYFYWYRQILGQKVEFLVSFYNNEISEKSEIFDDQFSVERPDGSNFTLKIRSTKLEDSAMYFCASISAGASPPTSQYFGPGTRLTVT.

The V and J genes are TRBV4-2 and TRBJ2-7, with TRBD2 matching 8 bases. Germline trimming cut 4 bases from V and 2 bases from J; bases unmatched to any gene: 7. Germline V gene lookup returns CDR1 LGHNA and CDR2 YNFKEQ. This CDR3 region has 15 residues. CDR3 nucleotide sequence: TGTGCCAGCAGCCGAAGTTGGACTAGCACCTACGAGCAGTACTTC. Its translation: CASSRSWTSTYEQYF.

The chain carries TRBV11-3 and TRBJ2-5; no clear D gene. V was trimmed by 2 bases and J by 2 bases, leaving 12 bases between them. Germline lookup yields CDR1 SGHNT and CDR2 YENEEA. This CDR3 has 15 residues. CDR3 nucleotide sequence: TGTGCCAGCAGCTTAAGCCGCACTCCTCAAGAGACCCAGTACTTC. It codes for CASSLSRTPQETQYF.